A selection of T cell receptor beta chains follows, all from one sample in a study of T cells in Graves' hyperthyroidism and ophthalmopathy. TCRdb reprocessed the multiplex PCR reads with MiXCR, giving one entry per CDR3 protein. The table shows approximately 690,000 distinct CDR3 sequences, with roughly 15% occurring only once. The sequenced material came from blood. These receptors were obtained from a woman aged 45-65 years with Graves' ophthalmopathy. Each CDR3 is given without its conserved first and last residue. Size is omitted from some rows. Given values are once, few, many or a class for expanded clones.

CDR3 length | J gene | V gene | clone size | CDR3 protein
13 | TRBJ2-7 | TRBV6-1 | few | ASSESQSLAYEQY
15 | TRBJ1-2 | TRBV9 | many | ASSVELGPGENYGYT
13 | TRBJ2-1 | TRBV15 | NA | ATSRDWLAVNEQF
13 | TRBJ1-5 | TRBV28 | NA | ASTRGQRRNQPQH
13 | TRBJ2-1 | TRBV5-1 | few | ASRRTGANYNEQF
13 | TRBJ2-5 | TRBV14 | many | ASSHRDGIQETQY
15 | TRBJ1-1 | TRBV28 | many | ASSLSRVGYPDTEAF
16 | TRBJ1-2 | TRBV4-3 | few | ASSQVLTETSLNYGYT
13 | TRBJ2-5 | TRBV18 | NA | ASSPQTARGEIQY
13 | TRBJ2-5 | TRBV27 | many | ASSLFGGDSETQY
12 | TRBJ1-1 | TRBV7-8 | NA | ASRKGVGNTEAF
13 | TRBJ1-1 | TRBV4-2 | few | ASSQVKGGYTEAF
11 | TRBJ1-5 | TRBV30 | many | AWNSRRNQPQH
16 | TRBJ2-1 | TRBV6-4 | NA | ASSPGVAGVRSYNEQF
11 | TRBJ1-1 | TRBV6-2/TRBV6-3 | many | ASIWGMDTEAF
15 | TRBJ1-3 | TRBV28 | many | ASSIMDLQQGANTIY
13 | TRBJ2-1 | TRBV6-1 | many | ASSPTGGSYNEQF
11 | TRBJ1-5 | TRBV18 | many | ASSGETQEPQH
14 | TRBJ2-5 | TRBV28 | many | ASSLGYMWGKETQY
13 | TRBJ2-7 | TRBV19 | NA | ASTPGWDNNYEQY
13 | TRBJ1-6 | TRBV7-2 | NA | ASSDLSSYNSPLH
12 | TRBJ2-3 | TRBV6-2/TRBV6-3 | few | ASSQRVHGDTQY
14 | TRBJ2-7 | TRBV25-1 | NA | ASSDSWDPKPYEQY
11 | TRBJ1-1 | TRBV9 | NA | ASSVGIRSEAF
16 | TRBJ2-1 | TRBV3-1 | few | ASSHEVPPGQGVNEQF
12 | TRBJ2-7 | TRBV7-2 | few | ASSLGREWYEQY
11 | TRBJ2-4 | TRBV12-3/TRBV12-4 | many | ASSLRPKNIQY
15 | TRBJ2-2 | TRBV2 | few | ASSETDSALNTGELF
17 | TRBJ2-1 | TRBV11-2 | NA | ASSRRRLAGTSSYNEQF
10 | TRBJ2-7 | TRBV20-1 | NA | SARYEGYEQY
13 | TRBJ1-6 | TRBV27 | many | ASRTGTGVFSPLH
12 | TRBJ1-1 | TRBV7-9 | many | ASSRQGGNTEAF
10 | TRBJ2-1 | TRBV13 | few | ASSSLVREQF
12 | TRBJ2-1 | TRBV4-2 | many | ASSQAGGYNEQF
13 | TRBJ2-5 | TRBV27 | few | ASSSYRSLGETQY
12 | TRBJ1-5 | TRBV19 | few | ASTPVTPDQPQH
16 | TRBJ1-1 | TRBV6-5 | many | ASSYSGLPGGWGTEAF
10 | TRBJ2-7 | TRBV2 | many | ASSSQGAEQY